The present T cell receptor beta chain was sequenced within a study of blood T cell repertoires in COVID-19. Study as a whole: T cells, B-cell-depleted T cells, or PBMCs provided the cDNA or gDNA that served as material.

Here immunoSEQ multiplex PCR was the method, and the copy in TCRdb shows in-frame clones only, minus some. Here the sample spans 230,000 or so clones, roughly 80% being singletons. Germline V gives CDR1 LNHDA, CDR2 SQIVND (reference sequence). This CDR3 has 15 amino acids. Trimming at V came to 6 bases and at J to 4 bases, leaving 4 bases not matched to a gene. The sequencing sample was made of peripheral blood. The source of this sequence is a human donor in a cohort sampled during active COVID-19. The rearrangement joins TRBV19 to TRBJ2-1, with 12 nucleotides matching TRBD2. CDR3 loop: CASSRTSGAYNEQFF. Here the CDR3 DNA reads TGTGCCAGTAGCCGGACTAGCGGGGCTTACAATGAGCAGTTCTTC.